What follows is one T cell receptor beta chain and its context. The CDR3 loop spans 11 amino acids. The germline gives CDR1 DFQATT, CDR2 SNEGSKA (reference sequence). V was pared by 6 bases and J by 9 bases, with 12 bases between. The data were obtained in a study of blood T cell repertoires in COVID-19. Per the original data handling: Nucleated cell number was recorded as an estimate derived from reference gene primer amplification. The table came from immunoSEQ multiplex PCR; TCRdb's copy has only in-frame clones and leaves some out. That table supplies the V and J calls and clone size; D and trimming were determined from the DNA. The repertoire has 72,000 or so clones, roughly 85% of them found once; the top ten carry 35% to 40%.

The rearrangement joins TRBV20-1 to TRBJ1-3, with D possibly TRBD1 on 5 matching bases. Material for sequencing was peripheral blood. The receptor comes from a woman of 80 years or more with active or convalescent COVID-19. The DNA for the CDR3 is TGCAGTGCACACACGGGGGGCACCATATATTTT. Its protein is CSAHTGGTIYF.